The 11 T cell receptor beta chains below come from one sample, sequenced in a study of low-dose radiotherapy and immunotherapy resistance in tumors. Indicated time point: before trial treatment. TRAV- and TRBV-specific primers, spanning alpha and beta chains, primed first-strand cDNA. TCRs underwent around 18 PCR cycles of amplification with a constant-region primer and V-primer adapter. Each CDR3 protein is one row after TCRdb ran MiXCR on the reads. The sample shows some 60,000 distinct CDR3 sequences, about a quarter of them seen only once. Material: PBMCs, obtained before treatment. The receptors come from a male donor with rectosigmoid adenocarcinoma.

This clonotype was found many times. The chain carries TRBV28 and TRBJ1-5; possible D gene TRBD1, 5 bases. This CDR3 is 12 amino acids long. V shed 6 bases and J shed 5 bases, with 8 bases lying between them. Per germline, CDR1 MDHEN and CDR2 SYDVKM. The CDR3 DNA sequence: TGTGCCAGCAGCCTCAGGGATCAGCCCCAGCATTTT. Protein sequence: CASSLRDQPQHF. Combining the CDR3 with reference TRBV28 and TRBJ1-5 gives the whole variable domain DVKVTQSSRYLVKRTGEKVFLECVQDMDHENMFWYRQDPGLGLRLIYFSYDVKMKEKGDIPEGYSVSREKKERFSLILESASTNQTSMYLCASSLRDQPQHFGDGTRLSIL.

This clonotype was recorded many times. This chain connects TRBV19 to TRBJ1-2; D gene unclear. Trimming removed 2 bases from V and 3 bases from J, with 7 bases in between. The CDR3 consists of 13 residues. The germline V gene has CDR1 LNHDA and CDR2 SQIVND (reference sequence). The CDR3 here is CASSIRRDYGYTF. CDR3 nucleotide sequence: TGTGCCAGTAGTATACGGAGGGACTATGGCTACACCTTC.

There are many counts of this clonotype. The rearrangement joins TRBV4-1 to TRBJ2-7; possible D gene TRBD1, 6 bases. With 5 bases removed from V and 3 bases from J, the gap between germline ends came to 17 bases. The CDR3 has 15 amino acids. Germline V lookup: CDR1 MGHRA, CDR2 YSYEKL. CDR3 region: CASSGIVDRFYEQYF. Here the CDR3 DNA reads TGCGCCAGCAGCGGAATCGTAGACAGGTTCTACGAGCAGTACTTC.

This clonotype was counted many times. CDR3 nucleotides: TGTGCCAGCACCCCCCCCAGGCGACTAGCGGCGAACACCGGGGAGCTGTTTTTT. It is translated as CASTPPRRLAANTGELFF. This sequence joins TRBV12-3 or TRBV12-4 and TRBJ2-2; 9 bases match TRBD2. V lost 7 bases to trimming and J lost 0 bases; unmatched junction nucleotides: 12. The CDR3 contains 18 residues.

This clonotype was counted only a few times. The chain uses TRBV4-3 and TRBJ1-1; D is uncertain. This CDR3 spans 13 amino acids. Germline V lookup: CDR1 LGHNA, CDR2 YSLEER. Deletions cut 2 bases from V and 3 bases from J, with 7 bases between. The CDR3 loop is CASSQPGYTEAFF. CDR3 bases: TGCGCCAGCAGCCAACCGGGATACACTGAAGCTTTCTTT.

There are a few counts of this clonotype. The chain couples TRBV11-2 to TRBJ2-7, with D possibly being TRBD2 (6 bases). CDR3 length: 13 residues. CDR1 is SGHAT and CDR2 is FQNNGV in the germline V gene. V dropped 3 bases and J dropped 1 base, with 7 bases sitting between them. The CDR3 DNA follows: TGTGCCAGCAGCTTTAGCGGTTCCTACGAGCAGTACTTC. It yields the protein CASSFSGSYEQYF.

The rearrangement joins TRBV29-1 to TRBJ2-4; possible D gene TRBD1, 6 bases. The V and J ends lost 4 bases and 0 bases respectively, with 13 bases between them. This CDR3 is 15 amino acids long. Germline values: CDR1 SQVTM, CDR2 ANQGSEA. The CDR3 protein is CSVGDTSLAKNIQYF. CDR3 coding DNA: TGCAGCGTTGGGGACACGTCATTAGCCAAAAACATTCAGTACTTC.

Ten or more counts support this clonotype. CDR3 in DNA: TGTGCCAGCAGTTACTCTCGGGTCTGGTTTCAAGAGACCCAGTACTTC. This codes for CASSYSRVWFQETQYF. V is TRBV6-6 and J is TRBJ2-5; D is ambiguous. Trimming stripped 0 bases from V and 2 bases from J, with 13 bases between. Germline V gives CDR1 MNHNY, CDR2 SVGAGI (reference sequence). The CDR3 contains 16 residues.

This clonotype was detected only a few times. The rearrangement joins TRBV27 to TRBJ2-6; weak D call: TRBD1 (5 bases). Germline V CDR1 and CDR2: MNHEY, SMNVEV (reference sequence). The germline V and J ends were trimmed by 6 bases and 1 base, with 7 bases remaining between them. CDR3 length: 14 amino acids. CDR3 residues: CASRGVSGANVLTF. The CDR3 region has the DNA TGTGCCAGCAGAGGGGTTTCTGGGGCCAACGTCCTGACTTTC.

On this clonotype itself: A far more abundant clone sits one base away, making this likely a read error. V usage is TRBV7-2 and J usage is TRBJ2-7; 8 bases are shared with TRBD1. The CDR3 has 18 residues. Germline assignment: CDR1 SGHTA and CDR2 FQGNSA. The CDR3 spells CASSQGASVGTSSHEQYF. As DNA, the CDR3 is TGTGCCAGCAGCCAGGGGGCAAGCGTGGGTACCTCCTCCCACGAGCAGTACTTC. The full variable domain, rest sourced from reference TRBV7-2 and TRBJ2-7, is GAGVSQSPSNKVTEKGKDVELRCDPISGHTALYWYRQSLGQGLEFLIYFQGNSAPDKSGLPSDRFSAERTGGSVSTLTIQRTQQEDSAVYLCASSQGASVGTSSHEQYFGPGTRLTVT.

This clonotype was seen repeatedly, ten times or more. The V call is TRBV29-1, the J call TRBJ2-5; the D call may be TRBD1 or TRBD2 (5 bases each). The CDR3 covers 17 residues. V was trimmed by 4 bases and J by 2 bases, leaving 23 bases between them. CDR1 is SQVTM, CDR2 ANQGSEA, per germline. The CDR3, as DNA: TGCAGCGTTGGCCGGGACGCCCTGACAAGAGGACAAGAGACCCAGTACTTC. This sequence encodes CSVGRDALTRGQETQYF.